These T cell receptor beta chains were read from a single sample in a study of CD8+ T cells in alopecia areata. Assay used: immunoSEQ multiplex PCR; TCRdb lists only in-frame clones, some missing. The repertoire includes over 150,000 clones, 45% to 65% of them detected once, and about 3.5% sits in the top ten. Sequences were derived from CD4+ T cells sorted from blood, sampled at week 4, from a patient treated with tofacitinib. Receptors were obtained from a human donor with alopecia areata. The CDR3 runs from the conserved cysteine through the conserved F or W. A D gene is named only where the DNA matches it firmly. Part of the rows lack a size; the others show once, few, many or a class for expanded clones.

size	V	J	D	DNA	CDR3
.	TRBV5-1	TRBJ1-2	TRBD1	TGCGCCAGCAGCTTGGTAGGGGGCAACTATGGCTACACCTTC	CASSLVGGNYGYTF
once	TRBV29-1	TRBJ1-6	TRBD1	TGCAGCGTCAGGGACAGACTCTATAATTCACCCCTCCACTTT	CSVRDRLYNSPLHF
once	TRBV2	TRBJ2-7	.	TGTGCCAGCAGCGAAAGGTATCTGTCCTACGAGCAGTACTTC	CASSERYLSYEQYF
once	TRBV30	TRBJ1-4	TRBD1	TGTGCCTGGAGGACAGGGCGAACCGGAAAACTGTTTTTT	CAWRTGRTGKLFF
.	TRBV28	TRBJ1-2	.	TGTGCCAGCAGTTACAAAGGAGGCTACACCTTC	CASSYKGGYTF
.	TRBV15	TRBJ2-5	.	TGTGCCACCAGCAGAGATAAATCAGGGACCCAGTACTTC	CATSRDKSGTQYF
.	TRBV5-5	TRBJ2-6	.	TGTGCCAGCAGCTGGGAGGCCAACGTCCTGACTTTC	CASSWEANVLTF
once	TRBV6-5	TRBJ1-1	.	TGTGCCAGCAGTTACGAGGGAGGGATGAACACTGAAGCTTTCTTT	CASSYEGGMNTEAFF
.	TRBV15	TRBJ2-5	.	TGTGCCACCAGCAGAGTGGGGCAGGGTCGTTTACAAGAGACCCAGTACTTC	CATSRVGQGRLQETQYF
few	TRBV28	TRBJ2-4	TRBD2	TGTGCCAGCAGTCGACTAGCGGGGATGGGAAACATTCAGTACTTC	CASSRLAGMGNIQYF
once	TRBV15	TRBJ1-2	.	TGTGCCACCAGCAATAGGGTATCCGCTTATGGCTACACCTTC	CATSNRVSAYGYTF
.	TRBV27	TRBJ2-4	TRBD1	TGTGCCAGCAGTTTGACAGGGCCCCAGATAGCCAAAAACATTCAGTACTTC	CASSLTGPQIAKNIQYF
.	TRBV30	TRBJ1-3	.	TGTGCCTGGGCCAGGGCCGACAGGACCACTGGAAACACCATATATTTT	CAWARADRTTGNTIYF
.	TRBV4-1	TRBJ1-1	.	TGCGCCAGCAGCCAAGAACGGACGAACACTGAAGCTTTCTTT	CASSQERTNTEAFF
once	TRBV2	TRBJ1-1	TRBD1	TGTGCCAGCAGCTGGGGACAGTTGGGTTTCTTT	CASSWGQLGFF
few	TRBV29-1	TRBJ1-1	TRBD1	TGCAGCGTTGCTGTTAGGGGACAGATGAACACTGAAGCTTTCTTT	CSVAVRGQMNTEAFF
many	TRBV27	TRBJ1-5	.	TGTGCCAGCAGTTCAGTCGACCGGGACAATCAGCCCCAGCATTTT	CASSSVDRDNQPQHF
few	TRBV5-1	TRBJ2-5	.	TGCGCCAGCAGCTTGAGTGGGGAAGAGACCCAGTACTTC	CASSLSGEETQYF
.	TRBV30	TRBJ2-4	.	TGTGCCTCCCAATTAGCCAAAAACATTCAGTACTTC	CASQLAKNIQYF
.	TRBV28	TRBJ2-7	.	TGTGCCAGCAGCCATGGCTACGAGCAGTACTTC	CASSHGYEQYF
.	TRBV23-1	TRBJ2-3	.	TGCGCCAGCAGTCGGAACGGAAACACAGATACGCAGTATTTT	CASSRNGNTDTQYF
few	TRBV28	TRBJ2-5	.	TGTGCCAGCAGTCTCTCCTCAGCGGGCTGGGAGACCCAGTACTTC	CASSLSSAGWETQYF
few	TRBV19	TRBJ2-4	.	TGTGCCAGTAGTAGGCAGGGAAGGAACATTCAGTACTTC	CASSRQGRNIQYF
.	TRBV29-1	TRBJ2-7	.	TGCAGCGTTGGCCTTGGGCCCGGGACACCGACCTACGAGCAGTACTTC	CSVGLGPGTPTYEQYF
.	TRBV4-1	TRBJ1-4	.	TGCGCCAGCAGCCAAGATGGGGCTCTGCGTGGTGAAAAACTGTTTTTT	CASSQDGALRGEKLFF
few	TRBV19	TRBJ2-3	TRBD1	TGTGCCAGTAGTAGAGACAGGGGCCCAGATACGCAGTATTTT	CASSRDRGPDTQYF
few	TRBV19	TRBJ2-1	.	TGTGCCAGTAATAGTAGGAATGAGCAGTTCTTC	CASNSRNEQFF
.	TRBV11-2	TRBJ1-1	.	TGTGCCAGCAGCTTAGCGGCCGGGTACACTGAAGCTTTCTTT	CASSLAAGYTEAFF
few	TRBV7-2	TRBJ1-2	TRBD1	TGTGCCAGCAGCTTAGCGGGGACAGGGTCCGAGAATGGCTACACCTTC	CASSLAGTGSENGYTF
few	TRBV9	TRBJ1-2	.	TGTGCCAGCAGTGTTGACAGCAACAACTATGGCTACACCTTC	CASSVDSNNYGYTF
.	TRBV19	TRBJ1-1	.	TGTGCCAGTAGCCCCAGGACCGTAACTCTGAACACTGAAGCTTTCTTT	CASSPRTVTLNTEAFF
once	TRBV5-1	TRBJ2-3	.	TGCGCCAGCAGCTTGGAGGGGACCAGGACAGATACGCAGTATTTT	CASSLEGTRTDTQYF
few	TRBV2	TRBJ2-3	.	TGTGCCAGCAGTACATCAGATACGCAGTATTTT	CASSTSDTQYF
.	TRBV29-1	TRBJ2-6	TRBD1	TGCAGCGGAGGAATCGACAGGGAACCTGGGGCCAACGTCCTGACTTTC	CSGGIDREPGANVLTF
.	TRBV6-5	TRBJ2-1	.	TGTGCCAGCAGTTACCGTGCTCCAATCAATGAGCAGTTCTTC	CASSYRAPINEQFF
.	TRBV29-1	TRBJ2-1	TRBD2	TGTCTTTGCGGGGGGGCCTACAATGAGCAGTTCTTC	CLCGGAYNEQFF
few	TRBV28	TRBJ2-3	.	TGTGCCAGCAGTTTGGAGCGGCGATGGTATTTT	CASSLERRWYF
few	TRBV29-1	TRBJ2-7	.	TGCAGCGTTGGAGGGTCCTACGAGCAGTACTTC	CSVGGSYEQYF
few	TRBV5-6	TRBJ2-1	.	TGTGCCAGCAGAGCAGGATTTTCGGTAGAGCAGTTCTTC	CASRAGFSVEQFF
.	TRBV4-1	TRBJ1-5	.	TGCGCCAGCAGCCCCAGAGGGGGGAATCAGCCCCAGCATTTT	CASSPRGGNQPQHF
.	TRBV2	TRBJ1-4	TRBD1	TGTGCCAGCAGTGGGGACAGGGGGAATGAAAAACTGTTTTTT	CASSGDRGNEKLFF
.	TRBV4-3	TRBJ2-4	.	TGCGCCAGCAGCCAAACCCTCCCAGGGCAGGCCTTAGCCAAAAACATTCAGTACTTC	CASSQTLPGQALAKNIQYF
few	TRBV30	TRBJ2-6	.	TGTGCCTGGCTAGGCTCTGGGGCCAACGTCCTGACTTTC	CAWLGSGANVLTF
few	TRBV10-3	TRBJ2-3	TRBD1	TGTGCCATCAGCGAAGGACAGGGGGCAGGTACGCAGTATTTT	CAISEGQGAGTQYF
.	TRBV21-1	TRBJ1-1	.	TGTGCCAAGTTTCTTGTGGCTTTCTTT	CAKFLVAFF
.	TRBV5-1	TRBJ2-1	.	TGCGCCAGCAGCGCGGCCCACAATGAGCAGTTCTTC	CASSAAHNEQFF
.	TRBV5-4	TRBJ2-2	.	TGTGCCAGCAGCTTGGATCTGGGGGCGACGATCGGCACCGGGGAGCTGTTTTTT	CASSLDLGATIGTGELFF
.	TRBV6-6	TRBJ1-2	.	TGTGCCAGCAGCGTTGACGAGTGGGCTTATGGCTACACCTTC	CASSVDEWAYGYTF
.	TRBV29-1	TRBJ1-4	.	TGCAGCGTTGAGAGATTGGGACAAGGGGACCTTAAACTGTTTTTT	CSVERLGQGDLKLFF
.	TRBV13	TRBJ2-3	TRBD2	TGTGCCAGCAGCTTCCGACTAGCGGGGGACCGCACAGATACGCAGTATTTT	CASSFRLAGDRTDTQYF
.	TRBV7-9	TRBJ2-5	.	TGTGCCAGCAGCTTAGTAGGTGGAACCCAGTACTTC	CASSLVGGTQYF